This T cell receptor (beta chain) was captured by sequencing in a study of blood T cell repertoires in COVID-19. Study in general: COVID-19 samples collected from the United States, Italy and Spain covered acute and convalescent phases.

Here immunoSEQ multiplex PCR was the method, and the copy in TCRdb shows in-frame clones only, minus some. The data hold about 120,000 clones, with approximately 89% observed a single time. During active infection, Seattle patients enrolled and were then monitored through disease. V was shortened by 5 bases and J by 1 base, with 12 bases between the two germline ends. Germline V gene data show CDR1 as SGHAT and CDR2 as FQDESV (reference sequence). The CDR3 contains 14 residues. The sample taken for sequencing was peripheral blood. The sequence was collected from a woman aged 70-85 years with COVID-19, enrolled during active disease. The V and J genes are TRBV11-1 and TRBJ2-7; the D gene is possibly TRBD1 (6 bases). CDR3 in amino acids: CASSINRESYEQYF. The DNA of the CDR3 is TGTGCCAGCAGCATCAACAGGGAGTCCTACGAGCAGTACTTC.